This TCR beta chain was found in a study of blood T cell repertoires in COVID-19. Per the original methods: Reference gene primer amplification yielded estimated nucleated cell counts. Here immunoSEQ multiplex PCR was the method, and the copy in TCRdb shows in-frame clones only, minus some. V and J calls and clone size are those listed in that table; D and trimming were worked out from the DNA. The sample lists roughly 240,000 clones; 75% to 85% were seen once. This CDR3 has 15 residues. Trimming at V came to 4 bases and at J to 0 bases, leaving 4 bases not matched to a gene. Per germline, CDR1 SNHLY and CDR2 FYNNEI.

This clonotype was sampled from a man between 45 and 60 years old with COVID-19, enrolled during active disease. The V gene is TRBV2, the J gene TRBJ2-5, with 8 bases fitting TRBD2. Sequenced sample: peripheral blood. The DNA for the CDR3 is TGTGCCAGCAGTGTCCAGCGGGGGTACCAAGAGACCCAGTACTTC. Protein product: CASSVQRGYQETQYF.